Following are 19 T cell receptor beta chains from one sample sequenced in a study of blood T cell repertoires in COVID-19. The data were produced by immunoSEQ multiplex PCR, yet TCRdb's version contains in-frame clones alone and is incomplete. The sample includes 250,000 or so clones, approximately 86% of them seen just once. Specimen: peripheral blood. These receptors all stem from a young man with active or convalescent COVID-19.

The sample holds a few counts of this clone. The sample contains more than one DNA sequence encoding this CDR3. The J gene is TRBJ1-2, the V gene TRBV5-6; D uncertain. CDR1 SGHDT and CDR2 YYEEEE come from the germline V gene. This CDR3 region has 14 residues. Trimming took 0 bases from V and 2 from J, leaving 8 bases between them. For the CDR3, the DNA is TGTGCCAGCAGCTTGGGACTCCTCAACTATGGCTACACCTTC. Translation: CASSLGLLNYGYTF.

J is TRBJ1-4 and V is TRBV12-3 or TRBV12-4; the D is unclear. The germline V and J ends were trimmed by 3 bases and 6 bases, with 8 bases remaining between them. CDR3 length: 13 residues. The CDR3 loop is CASSLELDEKLFF. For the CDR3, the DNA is TGTGCCAGCAGTTTGGAGCTAGATGAAAAACTGTTTTTT.

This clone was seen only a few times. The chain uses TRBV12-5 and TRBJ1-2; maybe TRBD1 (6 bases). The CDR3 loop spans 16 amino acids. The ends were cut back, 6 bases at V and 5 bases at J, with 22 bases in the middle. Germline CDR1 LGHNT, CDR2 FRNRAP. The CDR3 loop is CASGPPGEIGFYGYTF. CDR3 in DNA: TGTGCTAGTGGCCCACCAGGGGAAATAGGTTTTTATGGCTACACCTTC.

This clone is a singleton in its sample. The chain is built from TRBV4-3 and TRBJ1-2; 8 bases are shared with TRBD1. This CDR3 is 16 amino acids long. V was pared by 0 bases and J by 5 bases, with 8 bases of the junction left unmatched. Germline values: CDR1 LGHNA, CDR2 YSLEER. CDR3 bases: TGCGCCAGCAGCCAAGATGGACAGGGAGGATTTTATGGCTACACCTTC. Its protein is CASSQDGQGGFYGYTF.

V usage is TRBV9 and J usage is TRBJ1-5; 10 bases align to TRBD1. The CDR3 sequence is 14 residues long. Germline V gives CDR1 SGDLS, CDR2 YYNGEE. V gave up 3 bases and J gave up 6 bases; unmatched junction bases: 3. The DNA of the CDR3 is TGTGCCAGCAGCGGACAGGGGGCAACTCAGCCCCAGCATTTT. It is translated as CASSGQGATQPQHF.

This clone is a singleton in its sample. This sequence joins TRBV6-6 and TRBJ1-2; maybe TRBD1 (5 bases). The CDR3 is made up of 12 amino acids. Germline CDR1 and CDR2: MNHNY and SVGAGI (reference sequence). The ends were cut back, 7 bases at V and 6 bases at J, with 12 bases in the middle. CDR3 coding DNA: TGTGCCAGCACCGACAGTAGAGATGGCTACACCTTC. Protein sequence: CASTDSRDGYTF.

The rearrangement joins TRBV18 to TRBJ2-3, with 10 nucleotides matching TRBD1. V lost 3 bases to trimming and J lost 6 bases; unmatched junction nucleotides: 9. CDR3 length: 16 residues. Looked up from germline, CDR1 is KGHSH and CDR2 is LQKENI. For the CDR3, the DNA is TGTGCCAGCTCACCGACTTCCGGGACAGGGGCTGATACGCAGTATTTT. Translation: CASSPTSGTGADTQYF.

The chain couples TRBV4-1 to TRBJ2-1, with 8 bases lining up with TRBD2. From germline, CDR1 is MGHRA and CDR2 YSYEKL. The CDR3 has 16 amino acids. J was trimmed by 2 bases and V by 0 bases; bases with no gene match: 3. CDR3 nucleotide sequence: TGCGCCAGCAGCCAAGACGGCGGGGGGCCCTACAATGAGCAGTTCTTC. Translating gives CASSQDGGGPYNEQFF.

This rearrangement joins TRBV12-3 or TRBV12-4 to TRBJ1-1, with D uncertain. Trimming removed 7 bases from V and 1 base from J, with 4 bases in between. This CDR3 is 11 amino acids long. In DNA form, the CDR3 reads TGTGCCAGCACAAAGAACACTGAAGCTTTCTTT. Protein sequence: CASTKNTEAFF.

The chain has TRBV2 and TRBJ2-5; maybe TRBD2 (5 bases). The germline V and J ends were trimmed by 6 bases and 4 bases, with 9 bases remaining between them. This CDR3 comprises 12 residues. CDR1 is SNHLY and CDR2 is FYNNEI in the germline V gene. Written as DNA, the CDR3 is TGTGCCAGCAGGAGGGAGACAGAGACCCAGTACTTC. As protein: CASRRETETQYF.

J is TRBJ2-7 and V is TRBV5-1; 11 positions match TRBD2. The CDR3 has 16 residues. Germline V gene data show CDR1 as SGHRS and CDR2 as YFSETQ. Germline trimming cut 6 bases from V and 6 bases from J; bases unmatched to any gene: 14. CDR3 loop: CASTPASGGPLFEQYF. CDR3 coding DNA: TGCGCCAGCACACCTGCTAGCGGGGGGCCGCTTTTCGAGCAGTACTTC.

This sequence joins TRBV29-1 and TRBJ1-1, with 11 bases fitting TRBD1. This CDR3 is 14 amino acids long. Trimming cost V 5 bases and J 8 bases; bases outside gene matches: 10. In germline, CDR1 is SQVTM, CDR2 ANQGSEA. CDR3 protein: CSVFRTGGEREAFF. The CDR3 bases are TGCAGCGTTTTCCGGACAGGGGGCGAACGGGAAGCTTTCTTT. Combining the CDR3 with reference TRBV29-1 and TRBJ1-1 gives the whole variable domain SAVISQKPSRDICQRGTSLTIQCQVDSQVTMMFWYRQQPGQSLTLIATANQGSEATYESGFVIDKFPISRPNLTFSTLTVSNMSPEDSSIYLCSVFRTGGEREAFFGQGTRLTVV.

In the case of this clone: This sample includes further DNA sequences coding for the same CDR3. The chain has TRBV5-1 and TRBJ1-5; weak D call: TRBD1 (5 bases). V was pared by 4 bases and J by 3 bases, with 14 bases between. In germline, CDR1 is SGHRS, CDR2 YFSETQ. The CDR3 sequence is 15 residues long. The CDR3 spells CASSLGDSYNQPQHF. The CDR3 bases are TGCGCCAGCAGCCTGGGAGACAGTTACAATCAGCCCCAGCATTTT.

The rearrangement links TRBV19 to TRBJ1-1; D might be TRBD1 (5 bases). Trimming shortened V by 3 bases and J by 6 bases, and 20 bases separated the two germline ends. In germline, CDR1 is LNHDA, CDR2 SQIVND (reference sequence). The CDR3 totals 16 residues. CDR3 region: CASSIQRFKGMPEAFF. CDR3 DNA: TGTGCCAGTAGTATTCAAAGGTTCAAGGGGATGCCTGAAGCTTTCTTT.

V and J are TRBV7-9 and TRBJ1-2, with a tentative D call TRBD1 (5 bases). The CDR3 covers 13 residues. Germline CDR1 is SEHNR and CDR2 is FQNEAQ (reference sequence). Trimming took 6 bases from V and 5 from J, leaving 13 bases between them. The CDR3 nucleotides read TGTGCCAGCAGATCTGACAGACATTATGGCTACACCTTC. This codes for CASRSDRHYGYTF. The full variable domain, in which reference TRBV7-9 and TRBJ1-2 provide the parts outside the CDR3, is DTGVSQNPRHKITKRGQNVTFRCDPISEHNRLYWYRQTLGQGPEFLTYFQNEAQLEKSRLLSDRFSAERPKGSFSTLEIQRTEQGDSAMYLCASRSDRHYGYTFGSGTRLTVV.

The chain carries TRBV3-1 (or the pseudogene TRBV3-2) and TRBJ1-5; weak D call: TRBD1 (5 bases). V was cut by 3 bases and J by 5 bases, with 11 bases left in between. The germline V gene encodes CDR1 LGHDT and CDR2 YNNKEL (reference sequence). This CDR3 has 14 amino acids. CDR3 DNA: TGTGCCAGCAGCCAGCCAGGGATTTATCAGCCCCAGCATTTT. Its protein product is CASSQPGIYQPQHF.

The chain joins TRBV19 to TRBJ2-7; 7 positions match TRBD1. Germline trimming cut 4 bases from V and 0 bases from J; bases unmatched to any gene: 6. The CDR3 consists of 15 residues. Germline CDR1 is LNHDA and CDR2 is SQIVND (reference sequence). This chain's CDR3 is CASSTFRGISYEQYF. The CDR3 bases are TGTGCCAGTAGTACTTTCAGGGGGATCTCCTACGAGCAGTACTTC.

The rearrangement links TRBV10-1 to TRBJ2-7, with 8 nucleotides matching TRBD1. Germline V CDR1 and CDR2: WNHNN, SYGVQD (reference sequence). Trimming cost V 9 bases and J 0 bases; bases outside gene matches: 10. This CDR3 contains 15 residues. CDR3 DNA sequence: TGCGCCAGAGGCGTTCGGACAGGGAGCTCCTACGAGCAGTACTTC. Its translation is CARGVRTGSSYEQYF.

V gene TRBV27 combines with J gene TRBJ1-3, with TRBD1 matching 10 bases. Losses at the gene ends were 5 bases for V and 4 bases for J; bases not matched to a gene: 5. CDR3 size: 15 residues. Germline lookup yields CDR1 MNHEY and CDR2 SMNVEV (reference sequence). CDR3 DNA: TGTGCCAGCAGTGGGACAGGGGAGGCCGGAAACACCATATATTTT. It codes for CASSGTGEAGNTIYF.